This T cell receptor (beta chain) was obtained from a study of graft-versus-host responses after intestinal transplantation. Background on the study: Recipients obtained multivisceral, liver-intestinal, or isolated intestinal transplants.

The CDR3 contains 13 residues. V shed 4 bases and J 8 bases; nucleotides not matched to a gene: 4. Germline assignment: CDR1 ENHRY and CDR2 SYGVKD. Libraries were prepared by immunoSEQ multiplex PCR; TCRdb keeps only in-frame clonotypes and omits some of them. This sample has around 45,000 clones, with 92% found just once. Concerning this clone: Its target is not known.

The material sequenced was unstimulated CD4+ T cells sorted from spleen or lymph node cells, taken before transplant. V and J are TRBV10-3 and TRBJ1-2; TRBD1 agrees at 10 bases. The source of this sequence is a human donor who was the organ donor for an intestinal transplant. CDR3 coding DNA: TGTGCCATCAGTGGACAGGGGGCTGGAGGCTACACCTTC. Amino acids: CAISGQGAGGYTF.